This TCR beta chain was identified in a study of T-cell reconstitution after alpha-beta-depleted transplantation in children. Unique molecular identifiers were incorporated during preparation of the TCRbeta library. In TCRdb, the PCR reads were re-called with MiXCR into one record per CDR3 protein. The sample lists fewer than 700,000 distinct CDR3 sequences; around 23% were seen once. This CDR3 region has 14 residues. The V segment lost 7 bases and the J segment 7 bases; nucleotides outside the gene matches: 8. Germline CDR1 DFQATT, CDR2 SNEGSKA (reference sequence). This clonotype was counted many times.

The input for sequencing was PBMCs, mostly from graft donor cells, taken 360 days after TCRalphabeta/CD19-depleted stem cell transplant. This sequence was found in a boy younger than two who had a stem cell transplant for acute myeloid leukemia, so the T cells may come from the graft donor. V gene TRBV20-1 combines with J gene TRBJ1-6; TRBD1 matches 9 bases. CDR3 in amino acids: CSVKQGADNSPLHF. DNA of the CDR3: TGCAGTGTTAAACAGGGGGCGGACAATTCACCCCTCCACTTT.